Presented here are 32 T cell receptor beta chains from one specimen sequenced in a study of beta chain features in type 1 diabetes. General observations from the study: Researchers report that Type 1 diabetes patients had moderately but significantly shorter TCRB CDR3s across all four CD4+ subsets.

The antigens of these receptors remain unknown. Expressed TCRB transcripts were sequenced after all isolated RNA was converted to cDNA. Sequenced by immunoSEQ multiplex PCR; TCRdb stores in-frame clones only, minus some. The data show around 50,000 clones, with 35% to 55% seen just once and approximately 0.13% held by the top ten. The sequenced sample was stem cell memory CD4+ T cells from blood. Receptor source: a man aged 25 to 40 with type 1 diabetes.

The chain links TRBV5-4 to TRBJ2-3, with D perhaps matching TRBD1 (6 bases). The CDR3 contains 12 residues. Between the trimmed V and J ends, which lost 3 bases and 5 bases, there was a span of 7 bases. Germline V gene data show CDR1 as SGHNT and CDR2 as YYREEE (reference sequence). The CDR3 loop reads CASSSGEDTQYF. CDR3 DNA sequence: TGTGCCAGCAGCTCAGGGGAAGATACGCAGTATTTT.

V usage is TRBV2 and J usage is TRBJ2-5; 7 nucleotides match TRBD2. Germline V gene sequence: CDR1 SNHLY, CDR2 FYNNEI. V trimming: 8 bases; J trimming: 5 bases; junction bases outside the gene matches: 5. The CDR3 consists of 12 residues. CDR3 coding DNA: TGTGCCAGCGGGCCCGGGAGGGAGACCCAGTACTTC. This sequence encodes CASGPGRETQYF. Variable domain in full (rest from reference TRBV2 and TRBJ2-5): EPEVTQTPSHQVTQMGQEVILRCVPISNHLYFYWYRQILGQKVEFLVSFYNNEISEKSEIFDDQFSVERPDGSNFTLKIRSTKLEDSAMYFCASGPGRETQYFGPGTRLLVL.

This clone was counted a few times. The chain has TRBV6-6 and TRBJ1-5, with 9 positions matching TRBD1. Per the germline V gene, CDR1 is MNHNY and CDR2 is SVGAGI (reference sequence). The trim removed 6 bases at V and 9 bases at J, leaving 3 bases unmatched. This CDR3 comprises 12 residues. CDR3 bases: TGTGCCAGCAGGGACAGGGGCGCGCCCCAGCATTTT. This translates into CASRDRGAPQHF.

V usage is TRBV7-8 and J usage is TRBJ2-5, with TRBD2 identical over 11 bases. Germline values: CDR1 SGHVS, CDR2 FQNEAQ. CDR3 length: 15 amino acids. V gave up 4 bases and J gave up 4 bases; unmatched junction bases: 5. The DNA of the CDR3 is TGTGCCAGCAGCTCCTATAGCGGGAGGGGAGAGACCCAGTACTTC. This sequence encodes CASSSYSGRGETQYF.

The count of this clone is one. The chain's CDR3 is CASSPRQQVKQFF. CDR3 nucleotides: TGTGCCAGCAGTCCCCGACAGCAAGTTAAGCAGTTCTTC. The chain has TRBV27 and TRBJ2-1, with D maybe TRBD1 (5 bases). Germline V lookup: CDR1 MNHEY, CDR2 SMNVEV (reference sequence). The CDR3 runs to 13 residues. The V gene lost 5 bases and the J gene lost 11 bases, with 16 bases spanning the gap.

The chain has TRBV30 and TRBJ2-1; D uncertain. The V gene lost 1 base and the J gene lost 0 bases, with 7 bases spanning the gap. CDR3 size: 14 residues. Germline CDR1 and CDR2: GTSNPN and SVGIG (reference sequence). The CDR3 nucleotides are TGTGCCTGGAGTGCGGTAATCTCCTACAATGAGCAGTTCTTC. As protein: CAWSAVISYNEQFF.

The chain links TRBV29-1 to TRBJ2-5; 12 bases are shared with TRBD1. Germline V gene data show CDR1 as SQVTM and CDR2 as ANQGSEA. V gave up 4 bases and J gave up 3 bases; unmatched junction bases: 6. The length of the CDR3 is 15 residues. CDR3 coding DNA: TGCAGCGTTGGGGCCGGGACAGGGGGCGAAGAGACCCAGTACTTC. Translation gives CSVGAGTGGEETQYF.

This clone turned up a few times. The chain couples TRBV7-9 to TRBJ1-5, with TRBD1 matching over 8 bases. J was trimmed by 7 bases and V by 5 bases; bases with no gene match: 7. This CDR3 is built from 14 residues. Germline lookup yields CDR1 SEHNR and CDR2 FQNEAQ (reference sequence). CDR3 coding DNA: TGTGCCAGCAGCCAGACAGGGGATATCCAGCCCCAGCATTTT. Translation gives CASSQTGDIQPQHF.

In this sample, this clone turned up a few times. The chain employs TRBV5-6 and TRBJ2-3; no reliable D call. The CDR3 contains 14 residues. Germline values: CDR1 SGHDT, CDR2 YYEEEE. Deletions cut 4 bases from V and 4 bases from J, with 13 bases between. In DNA form, the CDR3 reads TGTGCCAGCAGCCTACAGCATGTCCCAGATACGCAGTATTTT. Translation gives CASSLQHVPDTQYF.

The chain carries TRBV5-1 and TRBJ2-1; 8 nucleotides match TRBD1. The J segment lost 5 bases and the V segment lost 0 bases, leaving 19 bases of the junction unmatched. This CDR3 spans 20 amino acids. In germline, CDR1 is SGHRS, CDR2 YFSETQ. Here the CDR3 reads CASSLEVWTGFPSHNNEQFF. The CDR3 DNA reads as TGCGCCAGCAGCTTGGAGGTGTGGACAGGGTTCCCATCCCATAACAATGAGCAGTTCTTC.

J is TRBJ2-3 and V is TRBV29-1; D remains ambiguous. Trimming cost V 3 bases and J 2 bases, with 9 bases left between them. Germline V gene lookup returns CDR1 SQVTM and CDR2 ANQGSEA. This CDR3 region has 13 residues. Here the CDR3 DNA reads TGCAGCGTTGACTTGGAGATCACAGATACGCAGTATTTT. Translation: CSVDLEITDTQYF.

This clone was counted a few times. Different DNA sequences within this sample yield the same CDR3. The rearrangement joins TRBV18 to TRBJ2-7; D might be TRBD1 (5 bases). V dropped 5 bases and J dropped 3 bases, with 8 bases sitting between them. Germline CDR1 is KGHSH and CDR2 is LQKENI. CDR3 length: 12 amino acids. The CDR3 protein is CASSTGNYEQYF. CDR3 DNA sequence: TGTGCCAGCTCAACAGGAAACTACGAGCAGTACTTC.

The rearrangement links TRBV5-1 to TRBJ2-5; TRBD2 matches at 7 bases. Trimming cost V 3 bases and J 3 bases; bases outside gene matches: 5. Looked up from germline, CDR1 is SGHRS and CDR2 is YFSETQ. The CDR3 consists of 14 residues. In nucleotides, the CDR3 is TGCGCCAGCAGCTGGGGGGACTACAAAGAGACCCAGTACTTC. Translated: CASSWGDYKETQYF.

V gene TRBV7-9 combines with J gene TRBJ2-7; tentative D call: TRBD1 (5 bases). The CDR3 totals 14 residues. V lost 5 bases, J lost 7 bases, and 18 bases lay in between. Germline lookup yields CDR1 SEHNR and CDR2 FQNEAQ (reference sequence). The CDR3 loop reads CASSRRQGQVEQYF. CDR3 in DNA: TGTGCCAGCAGCCGGCGGCAGGGTCAGGTGGAGCAGTACTTC.

The table lists this clone with a few counts. The chain combines TRBV6-6 with TRBJ2-7; a possible D gene is TRBD2 (6 bases). The CDR3 sequence is 16 residues long. V lost 5 bases, J lost 4 bases, and 21 bases lay in between. The germline CDR1 and CDR2 sequences are MNHNY and SVGAGI (reference sequence). The CDR3 nucleotides read TGTGCCAGCAGTACCCGGAGGGCAGGGCTTGGGTACGAGCAGTACTTC. This codes for CASSTRRAGLGYEQYF.

This clone was seen more than once but under ten times. The chain is built from TRBV7-2 and TRBJ2-7, with D tentatively TRBD2 (5 bases). V was cut by 3 bases and J by 0 bases, with 12 bases left in between. The CDR3 runs 15 residues. CDR1 is SGHTA, CDR2 FQGNSA, per germline. The chain's CDR3 is CASSLDGKASYEQYF. CDR3 DNA: TGTGCCAGCAGCTTGGACGGGAAGGCCTCCTACGAGCAGTACTTC.

V is TRBV7-2 and J is TRBJ1-2, with 9 nucleotides matching TRBD1. CDR3 length: 14 amino acids. V lost 3 bases, J lost 5 bases, and 4 bases stayed unmatched. Germline CDR1 and CDR2: SGHTA and FQGNSA. Here the CDR3 DNA reads TGTGCCAGCAGCTTCACCGGGACAGGGTATGGCTACACCTTC. It yields the protein CASSFTGTGYGYTF.

The chain has TRBV28 and TRBJ1-2, with D perhaps matching TRBD1 (5 bases). From germline, CDR1 is MDHEN and CDR2 SYDVKM. V lost 6 bases and J lost 3, with 11 bases in between. The CDR3 runs to 13 residues. CDR3 DNA sequence: TGTGCCAGCAGGCCCGGGGGATACTATGGCTACACCTTC. Residues: CASRPGGYYGYTF.

There are a few counts of this clone. The chain combines TRBV7-2 with TRBJ2-3; 8 positions match TRBD2. The V segment lost 3 bases and the J segment 5 bases; nucleotides outside the gene matches: 7. Germline V gene data show CDR1 as SGHTA and CDR2 as FQGNSA. The CDR3 length is 15 residues. The CDR3 nucleotides are TGTGCCAGCAGCTTCGTAGGGCTAGCGGGAGATACGCAGTATTTT. Its protein product is CASSFVGLAGDTQYF.

J is TRBJ1-5 and V is TRBV6-5, with D unresolved. The CDR3 length is 15 residues. V lost 9 bases to trimming and J lost 4 bases, with 19 bases between them. From germline, CDR1 is MNHEY and CDR2 SVGAGI. Here the CDR3 DNA reads TGTGCCAGTCGCCCCCTCTCGGGGATTAATCAGCCCCAGCATTTT. Protein: CASRPLSGINQPQHF.

CDR3 nucleotides: TGCAGCGTTGGGACCCGGGGACTAGCTCTCTACAATGAGCAGTTCTTC. Its protein is CSVGTRGLALYNEQFF. This rearrangement joins TRBV29-1 to TRBJ2-1; 9 nucleotides agree with TRBD2. Germline CDR1 and CDR2: SQVTM and ANQGSEA. CDR3 length: 16 amino acids. Losses at the gene ends were 4 bases for V and 3 bases for J; bases not matched to a gene: 10.

J is TRBJ2-3 and V is TRBV7-8; TRBD1 matches at 9 bases. J was trimmed by 5 bases and V by 0 bases; bases with no gene match: 9. The CDR3 extends over 17 amino acids. CDR1 and CDR2 (germline): SGHVS, FQNEAQ. CDR3 bases: TGTGCCAGCAGCTTAGCGGTCGGGGGACAGGGTGGAGATACGCAGTATTTT. Its translation: CASSLAVGGQGGDTQYF.

The chain links TRBV6-5 to TRBJ1-2; 7 bases are a match to TRBD1. The V gene's germline CDR1 is MNHEY and CDR2 SVGAGI. The CDR3 contains 14 residues. The V and J ends lost 6 bases and 0 bases, in that order; junction bases with no gene match: 4. This CDR3 reads CASRGTATNYGYTF. Here the CDR3 DNA reads TGTGCCAGCAGGGGGACAGCTACTAACTATGGCTACACCTTC.

The genes are TRBV6-6 and TRBJ1-4, with 7 bases aligning to TRBD1. The CDR3 covers 13 residues. V dropped 8 bases and J dropped 7; count of bases not matched to a gene: 7. Germline-derived CDR1 and CDR2 are MNHNY and SVGAGI (reference sequence). This CDR3 is CASGRGQGEKLFF. Written as DNA, the CDR3 is TGTGCCAGCGGAAGGGGGCAGGGTGAAAAACTGTTTTTT.

This chain connects TRBV12-2 to TRBJ2-7; the table's D call, TRBD2, has no DNA check behind it. TRBV12-2 is shown as a pseudogene. The CDR3 spans 15 residues. This CDR3 reads CASRSSGVAGDEQYF. Here the CDR3 DNA reads TGTGCAAGTCGCTCCTCTGGGGTAGCGGGAGACGAGCAGTACTTC.

There are a few counts of this clone. At one end, the junction sequence differs from germline, possibly due to a read error. The CDR3 nucleotides read TGTGCAAGTAGAAGGGACAGCCCGTGGACTGGAAACACCATATATTTT. Protein: CASRRDSPWTGNTIYF. The chain employs TRBV19 and TRBJ1-3; 7 nucleotides agree with TRBD1. This CDR3 contains 16 residues. Germline CDR1 is LNHDA and CDR2 is SQIVND (reference sequence).

This clone was observed a handful of times. The chain links TRBV5-3 to TRBJ2-2; 8 bases align to TRBD2. Being an ORF, TRBV5-3 has a function that is uncertain. The ends lost 10 bases at V and 6 bases at J; junction bases unmatched: 14. The CDR3 totals 15 residues. For the CDR3, the DNA is TGTGCCGGAGATCCGGGACTAGGCTCCCCCGGGGAGCTGTTTTTT. This encodes CAGDPGLGSPGELFF.

This clone was found a few times. The chain has TRBV9 and TRBJ2-3; 9 bases align to TRBD2. The germline V gene encodes CDR1 SGDLS and CDR2 YYNGEE. The CDR3 totals 14 residues. The junction had 3 bases not matched to a gene; V was cut back by 2 bases and J by 5 bases. The CDR3 DNA follows: TGTGCCAGCAGCGTGACTAGCGGTTTAGATACGCAGTATTTT. Translated, it gives CASSVTSGLDTQYF.

This chain links TRBV18 with TRBJ2-1; 7 bases are shared with TRBD1. Trimming removed 3 bases from V and 7 bases from J; junction bases left unmatched: 6. CDR1 and CDR2 from the germline V gene are KGHSH and LQKENI. The CDR3 extends over 14 amino acids. CDR3 sequence (DNA): TGTGCCAGCTCACCGGCCGGGACAGTTAATGAGCAGTTCTTC. Protein product: CASSPAGTVNEQFF.

The sample holds one count of this clone. The V gene is TRBV28, the J gene TRBJ2-5; 10 nucleotides line up with TRBD1. V lost 5 bases and J lost 4; bases outside the gene matches: 4. CDR3 length equals 14 residues. In germline, CDR1 is MDHEN, CDR2 SYDVKM. The CDR3 sequence is CASSRDRGLETQYF. In DNA, the CDR3 is TGTGCCAGCAGTCGCGACAGGGGGCTAGAGACCCAGTACTTC. Filled out from reference TRBV28 and TRBJ2-5, the complete variable domain reads DVKVTQSSRYLVKRTGEKVFLECVQDMDHENMFWYRQDPGLGLRLIYFSYDVKMKEKGDIPEGYSVSREKKERFSLILESASTNQTSMYLCASSRDRGLETQYFGPGTRLLVL.

The CDR3 is CASREGEQYF. CDR3 DNA sequence: TGTGCCAGCAGAGAGGGGGAGCAGTACTTC. V is TRBV27 and J is TRBJ2-5, with D perhaps TRBD1 (6 bases). Germline CDR1 reads MNHEY; CDR2 reads SMNVEV (reference sequence). The CDR3 contains 10 residues. Trimming left V 6 bases short and J 11 bases short, with 10 bases between.

This clone turned up a few times. J is TRBJ2-1 and V is TRBV10-3; TRBD2 aligns across 9 bases. The ends lost 6 bases at V and 7 bases at J; junction bases unmatched: 10. The CDR3 contains 15 residues. Germline CDR1 reads ENHRY; CDR2 reads SYGVKD. The CDR3 region is CAIRPAAGGVNEQFF. For the CDR3, the DNA is TGTGCCATCAGACCCGCAGCGGGAGGCGTAAATGAGCAGTTCTTC.